These 11 T cell receptor beta chains were all obtained from the same sample, sequenced in a study of chemoradiotherapy in HPV16-positive cancers. Generated by immunoSEQ multiplex PCR, the TCRdb table keeps only in-frame clones and is missing some. Of over 15,000 clones in the sample, 60% to 80% were seen once. The sample was gathered from a patient who underwent chemoradiotherapy. These receptors all come from a human donor with HPV-associated anogenital cancer.

V usage is TRBV7-9 and J usage is TRBJ1-2, with D possibly TRBD1 on 5 matching bases. The CDR3 is made up of 14 amino acids. Germline V gene sequence: CDR1 SEHNR, CDR2 FQNEAQ (reference sequence). V shed 4 bases and J shed 2 bases, with 11 bases lying between them. The CDR3 loop reads CASSSRDGNYGYTF. The CDR3 DNA is TGTGCCAGCAGCTCCAGGGATGGGAACTATGGCTACACCTTC.

The table lists this clone with a few counts. The V and J genes are TRBV6-1 and TRBJ1-6, with 11 bases that match TRBD1. From germline, CDR1 is MNHNS and CDR2 SASEGT. V was clipped by 4 bases and J by 7 bases; unmatched bases: 3. This CDR3 comprises 15 residues. The DNA for the CDR3 is TGTGCCAGCAGTGGCAGGACAGGGGGCAATTCACCCCTCCACTTT. Its protein product is CASSGRTGGNSPLHF.

The V and J genes are TRBV5-1 and TRBJ1-4, with 7 bases aligning to TRBD1. Trimming took 2 bases from V and 2 from J; bases not matched to a gene: 3. Germline-derived CDR1 and CDR2 are SGHRS and YFSETQ. The CDR3 totals 15 residues. The CDR3 DNA is TGCGCCAGCAGCTTCGGGACAGCGACTAATGAAAAACTGTTTTTT. It yields the protein CASSFGTATNEKLFF.

This chain's CDR3 is CASSRPGTGNEAFF. The CDR3, as DNA: TGTGCCAGCAGCCGACCCGGGACAGGGAATGAAGCTTTCTTT. The chain has TRBV7-2 and TRBJ1-1; 9 bases map to TRBD1. Germline V lookup: CDR1 SGHTA, CDR2 FQGNSA. The ends lost 5 bases at V and 7 bases at J; junction bases unmatched: 8. The CDR3 is made up of 14 amino acids.

This sequence joins TRBV28 and TRBJ1-2; D is unresolved. V lost 5 bases, J lost 8 bases, and 9 bases lay in between. Germline V gene sequence: CDR1 MDHEN, CDR2 SYDVKM. The CDR3 loop spans 11 amino acids. The CDR3 DNA follows: TGTGCCAGCAGTCCCTCGTGGGGCTACACCTTC. Its protein is CASSPSWGYTF.

The chain recombines TRBV11-2 with TRBJ2-5; D is undetermined. CDR3 size: 14 residues. Trimming removed 0 bases at V and 5 bases at J, with 10 bases between. Germline V lookup: CDR1 SGHAT, CDR2 FQNNGV. As DNA, the CDR3 is TGTGCCAGCAGCTTAGATCCCCGTCCGGAGACCCAGTACTTC. Translation: CASSLDPRPETQYF. The variable domain in full, completed from reference TRBV11-2 and TRBJ2-5, reads EAGVAQSPRYKIIEKRQSVAFWCNPISGHATLYWYQQILGQGPKLLIQFQNNGVVDDSQLPKDRFSAERLKGVDSTLKIQPAKLEDSAVYLCASSLDPRPETQYFGPGTRLLVL.

This clone appeared once. This chain connects TRBV15 to TRBJ1-3; the D is unclear. Germline CDR1 is LNHNV and CDR2 is YYDKDF (reference sequence). CDR3 length: 16 amino acids. V lost 5 bases to trimming and J lost 3 bases, with 17 bases between them. The CDR3 bases are TGTGCCACCAGCGTTCTATCCGGGAGACATGGAAACACCATATATTTT. The encoded protein is CATSVLSGRHGNTIYF.

Only one count was recorded for this clone. This chain links TRBV28 with TRBJ1-1; 7 bases map to TRBD1. Per the germline V gene, CDR1 is MDHEN and CDR2 is SYDVKM. The CDR3 has 15 amino acids. V shed 4 bases and J 0 bases; nucleotides not matched to a gene: 5. CDR3 in DNA: TGTGCCAGCAGTTGGACAGGCCTAGTGAACACTGAAGCTTTCTTT. Translated, it gives CASSWTGLVNTEAFF.

CDR3 loop: CASSQSSLAGGPGEQFF. Written as DNA, the CDR3 is TGTGCCAGCAGCCAATCAAGCCTAGCGGGGGGGCCAGGTGAGCAGTTCTTC. V usage is TRBV16 and J usage is TRBJ2-1; the match to TRBD2 covers 12 bases. The trim removed 0 bases at V and 9 bases at J, leaving 9 bases unmatched. Germline assignment: CDR1 KGHSY and CDR2 FQNENV. The CDR3 covers 17 residues.

This sequence joins TRBV27 and TRBJ1-2; 7 bases map to TRBD1. The J segment lost 3 bases and the V segment lost 0 bases, leaving 7 bases of the junction unmatched. CDR1 and CDR2 (germline): MNHEY, SMNVEV (reference sequence). The CDR3 is made up of 16 amino acids. The CDR3 spells CASSLSAQGGHYGYTF. The DNA for the CDR3 is TGTGCCAGCAGTTTATCTGCGCAGGGGGGGCACTATGGCTACACCTTC.

The V and J genes are TRBV2 and TRBJ2-7, with D possibly matching TRBD1 (6 bases). Trimming stripped 6 bases from V and 3 bases from J, with 9 bases between. Germline CDR1 and CDR2: SNHLY and FYNNEI. The CDR3 is 12 residues long. The CDR3 here is CASRRTDYEQYF. CDR3 nucleotide sequence: TGTGCCAGCAGGCGGACAGACTACGAGCAGTACTTC.